Listed below are T cell receptor beta chains from one sample, sequenced in a study of T cells in Graves' hyperthyroidism and ophthalmopathy. TCRdb re-called the multiplex PCR reads with MiXCR, one entry per CDR3 protein. The repertoire consists of about 320,000 distinct CDR3 sequences, with 16% occurring once and the leading ten covering roughly 31%. Sample: blood. These receptors originate from a man aged 25 to 45 with Graves' hyperthyroidism. The CDR3 runs from the conserved cysteine through the conserved F or W. Each record gives: CDR3 length, V gene, clone size, D gene, J gene, CDR3 DNA, CDR3 protein. D genes are given only for firm matches. A row's size may be missing; if present it is once, few, many or a size class.

CDR3 length: 15; V gene: TRBV6-1; clone size: many; D gene: TRBD1; J gene: TRBJ1-1; CDR3 DNA: TGTGCCAGCGACCAGACAGGGGCCATGAACACTGAAGCTTTCTTT; CDR3 protein: CASDQTGAMNTEAFF
CDR3 length: 14; V gene: TRBV7-2; clone size: many; D gene: .; J gene: TRBJ2-7; CDR3 DNA: TGTGCCAGCAGCTTATTTGGTCGGCGGAGCGAGCAGTACTTC; CDR3 protein: CASSLFGRRSEQYF
CDR3 length: 21; V gene: TRBV5-1; clone size: .; D gene: TRBD1; J gene: TRBJ1-1; CDR3 DNA: TGCGCCAGCAGCTTGGTACAAACAGGGGGCTGGGAGGGTTCGATGAACACTGTAGCTTTCTTT; CDR3 protein: CASSLVQTGGWEGSMNTVAFF
CDR3 length: 16; V gene: TRBV11-2; clone size: .; D gene: .; J gene: TRBJ2-5; CDR3 DNA: TGTGCCAGCAGCTCAACCACCGGGACCCAGCTGGAGACCCAGTACTTC; CDR3 protein: CASSSTTGTQLETQYF
CDR3 length: 14; V gene: TRBV5-1; clone size: few; D gene: .; J gene: TRBJ2-1; CDR3 DNA: TGCGCCAGCAGCTTGGCTCCGGGCTACAATGAGCAGTTCTTC; CDR3 protein: CASSLAPGYNEQFF
CDR3 length: 14; V gene: TRBV20-1; clone size: many; D gene: .; J gene: TRBJ2-7; CDR3 DNA: TGCAGTGCTAAGACCGGGATTTGGACTTACGAGCAGTACTTC; CDR3 protein: CSAKTGIWTYEQYF
CDR3 length: 14; V gene: TRBV6-1; clone size: many; D gene: TRBD2; J gene: TRBJ2-5; CDR3 DNA: TGTGCCAGCAGTGGGGAGGGAGGCGATGGGACCCAGTACTTC; CDR3 protein: CASSGEGGDGTQYF
CDR3 length: 14; V gene: TRBV9; clone size: .; D gene: .; J gene: TRBJ1-6; CDR3 DNA: TGTGCCAGCTTTCCGTGTGGGGTAAATTCACCCCTCCACTTT; CDR3 protein: CASFPCGVNSPLHF
CDR3 length: 13; V gene: TRBV11-3; clone size: few; D gene: .; J gene: TRBJ2-7; CDR3 DNA: TGTGCCAGCAGCTTAGATCGGACAAGCGAGCAGTACTTC; CDR3 protein: CASSLDRTSEQYF
CDR3 length: 12; V gene: TRBV12-3/TRBV12-4; clone size: few; D gene: .; J gene: TRBJ2-7; CDR3 DNA: TGTGCCAGCGCAGTGAAGTCCTACGAGCAGTACTTC; CDR3 protein: CASAVKSYEQYF
CDR3 length: 15; V gene: TRBV7-3; clone size: many; D gene: TRBD2; J gene: TRBJ2-7; CDR3 DNA: TGTGCCAGCAGCTTAATCCCCGCTAGCGGCTACGAGCAGTACTTC; CDR3 protein: CASSLIPASGYEQYF
CDR3 length: 14; V gene: TRBV28; clone size: many; D gene: .; J gene: TRBJ1-3; CDR3 DNA: TGTGCCAGCCTCACTACTCGCTCTGGAAACACCATATATTTT; CDR3 protein: CASLTTRSGNTIYF
CDR3 length: 12; V gene: TRBV19; clone size: .; D gene: .; J gene: TRBJ1-4; CDR3 DNA: TGTGCCAGTAGTATTGACGATGAAAAACTGTTTTTT; CDR3 protein: CASSIDDEKLFF
CDR3 length: 15; V gene: TRBV2; clone size: .; D gene: TRBD2; J gene: TRBJ2-7; CDR3 DNA: TGTGCCAGCAGCCCCGGACTAGCGGGAATGAATGAGCAGTACTTC; CDR3 protein: CASSPGLAGMNEQYF
CDR3 length: 12; V gene: TRBV28; clone size: many; D gene: .; J gene: TRBJ2-5; CDR3 DNA: TGTGCCAGCACATTAGGTCAAGAGACCCAGTACTTC; CDR3 protein: CASTLGQETQYF
CDR3 length: 18; V gene: TRBV4-1; clone size: .; D gene: .; J gene: TRBJ1-3; CDR3 DNA: TGCGCCAGCAGCTACCCCGGATCGGGGGGCGCGACTGGAAACACCATATATTTT; CDR3 protein: CASSYPGSGGATGNTIYF
CDR3 length: 14; V gene: TRBV3-1; clone size: many; D gene: .; J gene: TRBJ1-1; CDR3 DNA: TGTGCCAGCAGTAGGTCAGGCGCCAACACTGAAGCTTTCTTT; CDR3 protein: CASSRSGANTEAFF
CDR3 length: 15; V gene: TRBV3-1; clone size: .; D gene: .; J gene: TRBJ2-6; CDR3 DNA: TGTGCCAGCAGCCAGGACATCTCTGGGGCCAACGTCCTGACTTTC; CDR3 protein: CASSQDISGANVLTF
CDR3 length: 14; V gene: TRBV27; clone size: .; D gene: TRBD2; J gene: TRBJ2-1; CDR3 DNA: TGTGCCAGCAGTGTAGCGGGAACCTACAATGAGCAGTTCTTC; CDR3 protein: CASSVAGTYNEQFF
CDR3 length: 12; V gene: TRBV29-1; clone size: .; D gene: TRBD1; J gene: TRBJ2-7; CDR3 DNA: TGCAGCGTTTGGACAGGGGGTGGCGGGCAGTACTTC; CDR3 protein: CSVWTGGGGQYF
CDR3 length: 14; V gene: TRBV3-1; clone size: many; D gene: .; J gene: TRBJ1-2; CDR3 DNA: TGTGCCAGCAGCTTAACCGGGGCCTACTATGGCTACACCTTC; CDR3 protein: CASSLTGAYYGYTF
CDR3 length: 15; V gene: TRBV6-2/TRBV6-3; clone size: .; D gene: TRBD1; J gene: TRBJ1-1; CDR3 DNA: TGTGCCAGCAGTTACTCGAGCAGGGGGCAAACTGAAGCTTTCTTT; CDR3 protein: CASSYSSRGQTEAFF
CDR3 length: 15; V gene: TRBV5-6; clone size: many; D gene: .; J gene: TRBJ1-1; CDR3 DNA: TGTGCCAGCAGCTTTGCGACCGTACTGAACACTGAAGCTTTCTTT; CDR3 protein: CASSFATVLNTEAFF
CDR3 length: 13; V gene: TRBV2; clone size: many; D gene: .; J gene: TRBJ1-1; CDR3 DNA: TGTGCCAGCAGTGCAGTGGAGAACACTGAAGCTTTCTTT; CDR3 protein: CASSAVENTEAFF
CDR3 length: 14; V gene: TRBV20-1; clone size: many; D gene: .; J gene: TRBJ2-7; CDR3 DNA: TGCAGTGCTAGAGTGGACAGACCCCGTATCGGGCAGTACTTC; CDR3 protein: CSARVDRPRIGQYF
CDR3 length: 15; V gene: TRBV20-1; clone size: .; D gene: .; J gene: TRBJ1-5; CDR3 DNA: TGCAGTGCTAGAGTCACCCGGCTAATCAATCAGCCCCAGCATTTT; CDR3 protein: CSARVTRLINQPQHF
CDR3 length: 16; V gene: TRBV9; clone size: many; D gene: .; J gene: TRBJ2-3; CDR3 DNA: TGTGCCAGCAGTGTCAGGGGAAATGTTGGCACAGATACGCAGTATTTT; CDR3 protein: CASSVRGNVGTDTQYF
CDR3 length: 13; V gene: TRBV5-1; clone size: many; D gene: .; J gene: TRBJ2-2; CDR3 DNA: TGCGCCAGCACAAGGTCCGACACCGGGGAGCTGTTTTTT; CDR3 protein: CASTRSDTGELFF
CDR3 length: 14; V gene: TRBV6-2/TRBV6-3; clone size: .; D gene: .; J gene: TRBJ2-7; CDR3 DNA: TGTGCCAGCAGTTTGTCCGGGCCCTCCTACGAGCAGTACTTC; CDR3 protein: CASSLSGPSYEQYF
CDR3 length: 14; V gene: TRBV30; clone size: many; D gene: TRBD1; J gene: TRBJ2-7; CDR3 DNA: TGTGCCTGGAGTGTCGCAGGGGGCTACTACGAGCAGTACTTC; CDR3 protein: CAWSVAGGYYEQYF
CDR3 length: 12; V gene: TRBV30; clone size: many; D gene: .; J gene: TRBJ2-7; CDR3 DNA: TGTGCCTGGAGTGTACCCATTGGGAAGCAGTACTTC; CDR3 protein: CAWSVPIGKQYF
CDR3 length: 15; V gene: TRBV10-3; clone size: .; D gene: .; J gene: TRBJ1-3; CDR3 DNA: TGTGCCATCAGTGATTGGGGGAGCTCTGGAAACACCATATATTTT; CDR3 protein: CAISDWGSSGNTIYF
CDR3 length: 12; V gene: TRBV28; clone size: .; D gene: TRBD1; J gene: TRBJ1-2; CDR3 DNA: TGTGCCAGCAGTCACAGGGGTGGAGGCTACACCTTC; CDR3 protein: CASSHRGGGYTF
CDR3 length: 14; V gene: TRBV4-1; clone size: .; D gene: .; J gene: TRBJ1-4; CDR3 DNA: TGCGCCAGCAGCCAAGTCCAAGGAAATGAAAAACTGTTTTTT; CDR3 protein: CASSQVQGNEKLFF
CDR3 length: 12; V gene: TRBV2; clone size: many; D gene: .; J gene: TRBJ2-7; CDR3 DNA: TGTGCCAGCAGTCTTCCTCTATACGAGCAGTACTTC; CDR3 protein: CASSLPLYEQYF
CDR3 length: 13; V gene: TRBV12-3/TRBV12-4; clone size: few; D gene: .; J gene: TRBJ2-1; CDR3 DNA: TGTGCCAGCAACTGGGGCCTCAGGTATGAGCAGTTCTTC; CDR3 protein: CASNWGLRYEQFF
CDR3 length: 16; V gene: TRBV7-9; clone size: many; D gene: TRBD2; J gene: TRBJ2-3; CDR3 DNA: TGTGCCAGCAGCTTCGCGAGCGGGAGCTTCACAGATACGCAGTATTTT; CDR3 protein: CASSFASGSFTDTQYF
CDR3 length: 16; V gene: TRBV6-1; clone size: many; D gene: .; J gene: TRBJ2-1; CDR3 DNA: TGTGCCAGCAGTGAATTCGTCGGGAGAAGCTACAATGAGCAGTTCTTC; CDR3 protein: CASSEFVGRSYNEQFF
CDR3 length: 14; V gene: TRBV27; clone size: many; D gene: .; J gene: TRBJ1-5; CDR3 DNA: TGTGCCAGCAGTGCCGTGGGATGGGATCAGCCCCAGCATTTT; CDR3 protein: CASSAVGWDQPQHF
CDR3 length: 13; V gene: TRBV2; clone size: few; D gene: .; J gene: TRBJ2-1; CDR3 DNA: TGTGCCAGCAGTATGGCGGGAAACAATGAGCAGTTCTTC; CDR3 protein: CASSMAGNNEQFF